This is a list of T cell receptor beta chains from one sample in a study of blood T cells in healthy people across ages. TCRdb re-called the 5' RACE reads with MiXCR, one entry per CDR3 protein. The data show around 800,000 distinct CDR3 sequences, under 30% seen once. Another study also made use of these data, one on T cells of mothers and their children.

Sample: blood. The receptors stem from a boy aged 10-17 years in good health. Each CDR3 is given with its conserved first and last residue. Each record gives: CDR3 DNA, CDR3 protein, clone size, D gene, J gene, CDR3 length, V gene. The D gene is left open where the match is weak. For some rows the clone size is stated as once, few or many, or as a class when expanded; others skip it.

CDR3nt: TGCAGTGCTAGGCTTACTAGTACCACGGGCAATGAGCAGTTCTTC
CDR3aa: CSARLTSTTGNEQFF
abundance: .
d_gene: .
j_gene: TRBJ2-1
len: 15
v_gene: TRBV20-1

CDR3nt: TGTGCCAGTAGTATGAGGTCAGCAAGCTATGGCTACACCTTC
CDR3aa: CASSMRSASYGYTF
abundance: .
d_gene: .
j_gene: TRBJ1-2
len: 14
v_gene: TRBV19

CDR3nt: TGCAGTGCTAGAGTTGGTAGCGGGGGGTTTGAGACCCAGTACTTC
CDR3aa: CSARVGSGGFETQYF
abundance: .
d_gene: TRBD2
j_gene: TRBJ2-5
len: 15
v_gene: TRBV20-1

CDR3nt: TGTGCCAGCAGCCAAGGGCCCTCCTCGGAGCCCCAGCATTTT
CDR3aa: CASSQGPSSEPQHF
abundance: .
d_gene: .
j_gene: TRBJ1-5
len: 14
v_gene: TRBV5-6

CDR3nt: TGTGTCAGCAGCTTAACCGGAGGCAGATGGCATAGCAATCAGCCCCAGCATTTT
CDR3aa: CVSSLTGGRWHSNQPQHF
abundance: .
d_gene: .
j_gene: TRBJ1-5
len: 18
v_gene: TRBV11-2

CDR3nt: TGCGCCAGCAGCGATCCGGGACTAGCGGGGGAAGCCTACGAGCAGTACTTC
CDR3aa: CASSDPGLAGEAYEQYF
abundance: few
d_gene: TRBD2
j_gene: TRBJ2-7
len: 17
v_gene: TRBV5-1

CDR3nt: TGTGCCAGCACCCGGGAGGGGACAGGGATTTACGAGCAGTACTTC
CDR3aa: CASTREGTGIYEQYF
abundance: few
d_gene: .
j_gene: TRBJ2-7
len: 15
v_gene: TRBV6-6

CDR3nt: TGTGCCAGCAGCCAAGATCGAGGGACGGAGCAGTTCTTC
CDR3aa: CASSQDRGTEQFF
abundance: .
d_gene: .
j_gene: TRBJ2-1
len: 13
v_gene: TRBV14

CDR3nt: TGCAGTGCTAGGCCGGGAGCTATGTCAGAGACCCAGTACTTC
CDR3aa: CSARPGAMSETQYF
abundance: .
d_gene: .
j_gene: TRBJ2-5
len: 14
v_gene: TRBV20-1

CDR3nt: TGTGCCAGCAGCCCGACAGGGAACTATGGCTACACCTTC
CDR3aa: CASSPTGNYGYTF
abundance: many
d_gene: TRBD1
j_gene: TRBJ1-2
len: 13
v_gene: TRBV7-9

CDR3nt: TGTGCCAGCAGTTACGTCCGGGTATCCTACAATGAGCAGTTCTTC
CDR3aa: CASSYVRVSYNEQFF
abundance: few
d_gene: .
j_gene: TRBJ2-1
len: 15
v_gene: TRBV6-6

CDR3nt: TGTGCCAGCACCCTCAGAAGCTCCTACAATGAGCAGTTCTTC
CDR3aa: CASTLRSSYNEQFF
abundance: .
d_gene: .
j_gene: TRBJ2-1
len: 14
v_gene: TRBV6-2/TRBV6-3

CDR3nt: TGTGCCAGCAGTGAAGGTGGGCCAGGGGCCAATGAAAAACTGTTTTTT
CDR3aa: CASSEGGPGANEKLFF
abundance: few
d_gene: .
j_gene: TRBJ1-4
len: 16
v_gene: TRBV2

CDR3nt: TGTGCCAGCAGTGGACGGATCTCTGGGGCCAACGTCCTGACTTTC
CDR3aa: CASSGRISGANVLTF
abundance: few
d_gene: .
j_gene: TRBJ2-6
len: 15
v_gene: TRBV2

CDR3nt: TGTGCCAGCAGCGCGGCGGCAACCTACGAGCAGTACTTC
CDR3aa: CASSAAATYEQYF
abundance: .
d_gene: .
j_gene: TRBJ2-7
len: 13
v_gene: TRBV6-5

CDR3nt: TGTGCCAGCAGCTTCCGAGGACAGCGGGGCCAAGAGACCCAGTACTTC
CDR3aa: CASSFRGQRGQETQYF
abundance: few
d_gene: .
j_gene: TRBJ2-5
len: 16
v_gene: TRBV7-3

CDR3nt: TGTGCTAGTGGTTTGGTGGGGGAACCGGGACAAGAGACCCAGTACTTC
CDR3aa: CASGLVGEPGQETQYF
abundance: .
d_gene: .
j_gene: TRBJ2-5
len: 16
v_gene: TRBV12-5

CDR3nt: TGCAGCGTTGAGGGGACAGCTAGCACAGATACGCAGTATTTT
CDR3aa: CSVEGTASTDTQYF
abundance: few
d_gene: TRBD1
j_gene: TRBJ2-3
len: 14
v_gene: TRBV29-1

CDR3nt: TGTGCCAGCAGTACGGGACCCTACTATGGCTACACCTTC
CDR3aa: CASSTGPYYGYTF
abundance: .
d_gene: .
j_gene: TRBJ1-2
len: 13
v_gene: TRBV6-2/TRBV6-3

CDR3nt: TGCAGCGTTGAACTTCACAGGTCCTACGAGCAGTACTTC
CDR3aa: CSVELHRSYEQYF
abundance: .
d_gene: .
j_gene: TRBJ2-7
len: 13
v_gene: TRBV29-1

CDR3nt: TGTGCCAGCAGTTACTCGGGGCACTCGCAAGAGACCCAGTACTTC
CDR3aa: CASSYSGHSQETQYF
abundance: .
d_gene: .
j_gene: TRBJ2-5
len: 15
v_gene: TRBV6-6

CDR3nt: TGTGCCAGCAAACGGACTAGCGGGGAGTCCTACGAGCAGTACTTC
CDR3aa: CASKRTSGESYEQYF
abundance: few
d_gene: TRBD2
j_gene: TRBJ2-7
len: 15
v_gene: TRBV6-6

CDR3nt: TGTGCCAGCAGTTTTACAGGATTCTATGGCTACACCTTC
CDR3aa: CASSFTGFYGYTF
abundance: once
d_gene: .
j_gene: TRBJ1-2
len: 13
v_gene: TRBV12-3/TRBV12-4

CDR3nt: TGCAGCGCCAGCCAGGGACGGCTGAGCGGTGGAGAAAAACTGTTTTTT
CDR3aa: CSASQGRLSGGEKLFF
abundance: few
d_gene: .
j_gene: TRBJ1-4
len: 16
v_gene: TRBV29-1

CDR3nt: TGTGCCAGCAGCCCGGGACTAGCGGGACCTTCAGGGGAGCTGTTTTTT
CDR3aa: CASSPGLAGPSGELFF
abundance: few
d_gene: TRBD2
j_gene: TRBJ2-2
len: 16
v_gene: TRBV2

CDR3nt: TGTGCCAGCAGCTTCTCGGGCTCCGATCAGCCCCAGCATTTT
CDR3aa: CASSFSGSDQPQHF
abundance: .
d_gene: .
j_gene: TRBJ1-5
len: 14
v_gene: TRBV11-2